This TCR beta chain was recovered during a study of T cell therapy after organ transplantation. The overall study: T cells were expanded 2 to 3 weeks with 30 CMV class I/II epitopes.

The CDR3 totals 14 residues. Germline lookup yields CDR1 MGHRA and CDR2 YSYEKL. The V end was cut by 1 base, the J end by 1 base, with 7 bases between. TCRdb's copy holds only in-frame clones and misses some; the assay was immunoSEQ multiplex PCR. Of some 47,000 clones listed, 94% are singletons. About this clone itself: What it binds is unknown.

Study outcomes and limitations: Antirejection and antiviral medication effects could not be assessed.

This sequence originates from a human patient who had received a solid organ transplant and had CMV disease. V is TRBV4-1 and J is TRBJ1-1; D gene ambiguous. The material sequenced was CD8+ T cells from blood, taken before autologous CMV-specific T cell therapy. The CDR3 spells CASSQGLGNTEAFF. CDR3 nucleotide sequence: TGCGCCAGCAGCCAAGGGCTGGGGAACACTGAAGCTTTCTTT.